One sample yielded the 5 T cell receptor beta chains listed below, sequenced in a study of T cells in localized non-small cell lung cancer (dated by TCRdb to the early 2020s). Library method: the immunoSEQ multiplex PCR assay. TCRdb limited this immuneACCESS table to in-frame rearrangements with V and J called. A share of clones is missing; checked studies link under half to unresolved V genes, and the rest is unexplained. Within this sample are approximately 17,000 clones, with 82% of them counted one time only. About 30% of the sample is held by the ten biggest clonotypes. The sample in question was peripheral blood, obtained before any cancer treatment. Receptors originate from a male donor older than 55 with stage I lung adenocarcinoma.

The J gene is TRBJ2-7, the V gene TRBV7-2; 8 bases align to TRBD2. J gave up 2 bases and V 5 bases, and 5 bases lay outside the gene matches. This CDR3 is built from 14 residues. Looked up from germline, CDR1 is SGHTA and CDR2 is FQGNSA. The CDR3 loop reads CASSVSGGPYEQYF. CDR3 in DNA: TGTGCCAGCAGCGTCAGCGGGGGCCCCTACGAGCAGTACTTC.

V gene TRBV9 combines with J gene TRBJ2-1, with D unresolved. Trimming removed 4 bases from V and 6 bases from J, with 8 bases in between. The length of the CDR3 is 12 residues. Germline V lookup: CDR1 SGDLS, CDR2 YYNGEE. The CDR3 region has the DNA TGTGCCAGCAGCTCCTCGGGCAATGAGCAGTTCTTC. It is translated as CASSSSGNEQFF.

This clone occurred once. The V call is TRBV10-3, the J call TRBJ2-7; D remains unclear. Germline V CDR1 and CDR2: ENHRY, SYGVKD. The CDR3 contains 13 residues. Trimming shortened V by 6 bases and J by 2 bases, and 11 bases separated the two germline ends. The DNA for the CDR3 is TGTGCCATCAGGACGACACGAGCCTACGAGCAGTACTTC. Protein sequence: CAIRTTRAYEQYF.

This clone was detected once. This sequence joins TRBV2 and TRBJ1-1, with no clear D. This CDR3 has 13 residues. The ends were cut back, 4 bases at V and 3 bases at J, with 9 bases in the middle. CDR1 and CDR2 from the germline V gene are SNHLY and FYNNEI. The CDR3 bases are TGTGCCAGCAGTGTGACAAGAGACACTGAAGCTTTCTTT. This gives the protein CASSVTRDTEAFF.

This chain uses TRBV7-2 with TRBJ1-4; TRBD1 might be the D (6 bases). Per germline, CDR1 SGHTA and CDR2 FQGNSA. V was trimmed by 0 bases and J by 7 bases, leaving 9 bases between them. The CDR3 has 14 amino acids. CDR3 region: CASSLADRSEKLFF. Here the CDR3 DNA reads TGTGCCAGCAGCTTAGCGGACAGATCTGAAAAACTGTTTTTT.